Below are 6 T cell receptor beta chains sequenced from a single sample in a study of T cell repertoires in ileal Crohn's disease. Documented time point: inflamed ileum from the surgical specimen. Assay: immunoSEQ multiplex PCR; the TCRdb copy retains only in-frame clones and omits some. The sample consists of about 660 clones, 97% of them appearing once. Sequencing input: ileal tissue. The receptors were sampled from an adult with Crohn's disease.

This clone appeared a single time. The chain links TRBV10-1 to TRBJ1-1; possibly TRBD1 for D (5 bases). This CDR3 region has 15 residues. Germline CDR1 is WNHNN and CDR2 is SYGVQD (reference sequence). The ends were cut back, 0 bases at V and 6 bases at J, with 14 bases in the middle. The CDR3 sequence is CASSESDSYFAEAFF. CDR3 nucleotide sequence: TGCGCCAGCAGTGAGTCTGACAGCTATTTCGCTGAAGCTTTCTTT.

This chain links TRBV27 with TRBJ1-5; a weak D match, TRBD1 (5 bases). Trimming left V 5 bases short and J 10 bases short, with 21 bases between. This CDR3 is built from 15 residues. Per the germline V gene, CDR1 is MNHEY and CDR2 is SMNVEV (reference sequence). CDR3 nucleotides: TGTGCCAGCAGTCCCCGACAGTCCGCCGAGGCACCCCAGCATTTT. This gives the protein CASSPRQSAEAPQHF.

The rearrangement joins TRBV10-3 to TRBJ1-2, with a tentative D call TRBD1 (5 bases). Trimming took off 4 bases at V and 1 base at J, with 10 bases between the two ends. The CDR3 has 14 residues. Germline loops: CDR1 ENHRY, CDR2 SYGVKD. The chain's CDR3 is CAISGQGLNYGYTF. The CDR3 region has the DNA TGTGCCATCAGTGGGCAGGGTCTTAACTATGGCTACACCTTC.

V gene TRBV9 combines with J gene TRBJ1-2; D is possibly TRBD1 (6 bases). V lost 3 bases to trimming and J lost 4 bases, with 19 bases between them. CDR1 and CDR2 from the germline V gene are SGDLS and YYNGEE. The CDR3 has 16 amino acids. The CDR3 reads CASSEGNRVQGYGYTF. In DNA, the CDR3 is TGTGCCAGCAGCGAGGGGAACAGGGTTCAGGGCTATGGCTACACCTTC.

The chain joins TRBV18 to TRBJ1-1; D is perhaps TRBD1 (6 bases). The CDR3 is 13 amino acids. Trimming removed 4 bases from V and 11 bases from J, with 17 bases in between. CDR1 and CDR2 (germline): KGHSH, LQKENI. In DNA, the CDR3 is TGTGCCAGCTCACTCGGACGGACAGATCGGGCTTTCTTT. This sequence encodes CASSLGRTDRAFF.

This clone came up once. The chain uses TRBV27 and TRBJ1-1, with D maybe TRBD1 (5 bases). The CDR3 contains 16 residues. The V end lost 5 bases, the J end lost 5 bases, and 21 bases lay between the germline ends. Germline V CDR1 and CDR2: MNHEY, SMNVEV (reference sequence). The CDR3 spells CASSPQGPSRATEAFF. The CDR3 nucleotides are TGTGCCAGCAGTCCCCAGGGACCCTCAAGGGCAACTGAAGCTTTCTTT.